This TCR beta chain was sequenced in a study of blood T cells in healthy people across ages (dated by TCRdb to about 2015). Regarding the study in general: In model experiments, template switching captured roughly one uniquely barcoded TCR beta cDNA molecule for every two T cells. Using deep sequencing normalized with unique cDNA molecular identifiers, the study measured how TCR beta repertoire diversity changes with age. Donors were grouped into four age groups: young (average about 15 years), middle-aged (39), aged (about 60) and long-lived (approximately 75). To avoid experimental bias, donors of different ages were spread randomly across the sequencing lanes. Two additional independent replicas of 1 million unique cDNA reads from the same blood draw were analyzed for two donors (one aged 18 to 30 and one aged 80 or older).

The CDR3 covers 14 residues, taking in both the cysteine and the phenylalanine. CDR3 DNA is the only sequence kept; it has 42 bases, read in frame from the first base. V was cut back by 1 base and J by 0 bases, leaving a gap of 6 bases between them. Reading the germline V gene (reference sequence) gives CDR1 LGHDT and CDR2 YNNKEL. The 39 donors, aged roughly 6 to 90 years, were systemically healthy Caucasian individuals from Russia. Around 9.9 milliliters of peripheral blood were collected from each donor into EDTA-treated Vacutainer tubes. Ficoll-Paque density-gradient centrifugation was used to isolate PBMCs, with at least 7 million per sample. Total RNA, at least 5.5 micrograms per sample, was extracted from PBMCs with Trizol reagent. For every donor, flow cytometry on a PBMC aliquot measured the percentage of naive CD45RAhigh/CD27high T cells. A word on this clonotype: Its cognate antigen has yet to be identified. The record has no base qualities; no much larger clone is one base away.

The investigation overall reported the following: The long-lived group showed more naive CD4+ T cells, fewer expanded clones and increased TCR diversity than the aged group, suggesting age selection. The CMV infection status of donors was not known, potentially confounding age-related changes in expanded clonotypes. Observed TCR beta diversity per million T cells fell roughly linearly with age, and a significant reduction was already apparent by age approximately 41. Bulk unsorted PBMC profiling prevented conclusive comparison of naive and antigen-experienced compartments. Observed TCR beta diversity correlated strongly with the percentage of naive T cells measured by flow cytometry. Total diversity estimates from one million sequenced T cells were considered lower bounds and underestimates.

Library method: 5' RACE. Sequencer: Illumina HiSeq 2500. A second about 6 to 11 cycle PCR used a sample-barcoded 5' primer and a J-beta primer mix. Each TCR beta cDNA molecule received a unique molecular identifier from a template-switch 5' adaptor carrying 12 random nucleotides. Each sample yielded at least 3 million CDR3-containing paired-end reads. First-strand cDNA was synthesized from all RNA with the Mint cDNA synthesis kit, primed by a TRBC-specific oligonucleotide. After uracil-DNA glycosylase treatment, a first 18-cycle PCR used universal primers M1SS and BC2_uni_R on all cDNA. For the original study's pipeline: For normalization, 1 million high-quality reads, each with a distinct molecular identifier, were randomly selected from each sample. Instead of being binned into consensus sequences, reads that shared molecular identifiers were thrown out. MiTCR, set to a Q25 quality threshold and the strictest error-elimination algorithm, was used for CDR3 identification, clonotype clustering and error correction. A nonparametric unseen species model using Euler transformation provided a lower-bound estimate of total TCR beta diversity. The public reads were run again by TCRdb, first through fastp at Q25 and then through MiXCR, and only productive beta chains were kept. Duplicate CDR3 protein sequences are folded into a single record with the most common DNA and genes. The V and J calls shown here were made by TCRdb, not taken from the authors' results. Recorded for this sample are approximately 730,000 distinct CDR3 sequences; 43% of them occurred a single time. 20% to 25% of the sample belongs to the ten largest clones.

Sequencing used blood. This TCR was sampled from a woman aged 60-75 years in good health. Here the chain combines TRBV3-1 and TRBJ1-1, with no D gene named confidently. The CDR3 in this case is CASSQGPMNTEAFF. The sequenced DNA: TGTGCCAGCAGCCAAGGACCGATGAACACTGAAGCTTTCTTT. Full variable domain (CDR3 extended with the reference TRBV3-1 and TRBJ1-1 proteins): DTAVSQTPKYLVTQMGNDKSIKCEQNLGHDTMYWYKQDSKKFLKIMFSYNNKELIINETVPNRFSPKSPDKAHLNLHINSLELGDSAVYFCASSQGPMNTEAFFGQGTRLTVV.